The 25 T cell receptor beta chains in this list originate from one sample, sequenced in a study of T cells in Graves' hyperthyroidism and ophthalmopathy (dated by TCRdb to the late 2010s). Library creation used multiplex PCR. Instrument used: Illumina HiSeq 2000. TCR beta CDR3 regions were amplified from RNA transcripts. For the first round of RT-PCR on the TCR CDR3, the HTBI primer set was used together with the Qiagen OneStep RT-PCR kit. The raw public data were reprocessed by TCRdb itself: fastp quality trimming at Q25, MiXCR clonotype calling, in-frame beta chains only. Here each entry gathers all rows of one CDR3 protein and keeps the most common genes and DNA. The sample includes fewer than 550,000 distinct CDR3 sequences, with 15% to 18% observed a single time. The ten largest clones add up to about 7.7% of the sample. Sequencing input: blood. These receptor sequences come from a woman younger than 35 with Graves' hyperthyroidism.

This clonotype was counted at least ten times. The chain links TRBV4-1 to TRBJ2-2; TRBD2 aligns across 9 bases. The ends lost 6 bases at V and 5 bases at J; junction bases unmatched: 7. The germline gives CDR1 MGHRA, CDR2 YSYEKL. The length of the CDR3 is 15 residues. The CDR3 loop reads CASSQREAQTGELFF. CDR3 nucleotide sequence: TGCGCCAGCAGTCAGCGGGAGGCCCAGACCGGGGAGCTGTTTTTT.

This clonotype was seen at least ten times. V and J are TRBV12-3 or TRBV12-4 and TRBJ1-5, with a weak D call TRBD1 (5 bases). The V end lost 6 bases, the J end lost 2 bases, and 11 bases lay between the germline ends. The CDR3 spans 14 residues. CDR3 sequence (DNA): TGTGCCAGCAGACTACAGGAGGGCAATCAGCCCCAGCATTTT. Its translation: CASRLQEGNQPQHF.

This clonotype has more than one count but fewer than ten. J is TRBJ2-3 and V is TRBV14, with D possibly matching TRBD1 (6 bases). The germline V and J ends were trimmed by 9 bases and 1 base, with 17 bases remaining between them. CDR3 length: 15 amino acids. Germline assignment: CDR1 SGHDN and CDR2 FVKESK. The DNA of the CDR3 is TGTGCCAGTGGGTACGGACAGAGACGCACAGATACGCAGTATTTT. It encodes CASGYGQRRTDTQYF.

DNA of the CDR3: TGTGCCAGCTCACCACGGACGGGGGGTTTCGATGAGCAGTTCTTC. It translates to CASSPRTGGFDEQFF. This chain connects TRBV18 to TRBJ2-1, with 7 bases lining up with TRBD2. The CDR3 has 15 residues. The trim removed 1 base at V and 8 bases at J, leaving 8 bases unmatched. Germline V gene sequence: CDR1 KGHSH, CDR2 LQKENI.

This clonotype showed up many times. The genes are TRBV20-1 and TRBJ2-2; maybe TRBD1 (6 bases). Trimming pared 6 bases from V and 2 bases from J, leaving 16 bases between. The germline CDR1 and CDR2 sequences are DFQATT and SNEGSKA (reference sequence). There are 15 residues in the CDR3. CDR3 sequence reads: CSALQGGANTGELFF. The DNA for the CDR3 is TGCAGTGCCCTACAGGGTGGGGCTAACACCGGGGAGCTGTTTTTT.

This clonotype has ten or more counts. This chain joins TRBV7-9 and TRBJ2-5, with 14 bases fitting TRBD2. The V gene's germline CDR1 is SEHNR and CDR2 FQNEAQ (reference sequence). Losses at the gene ends were 5 bases for V and 4 bases for J; bases not matched to a gene: 12. CDR3 length: 18 residues. The CDR3 DNA is TGTGCCAGCAGCCCTCGCCGGACTAGCGGGAGGATGGGAGAGACCCAGTACTTC. Encoded protein: CASSPRRTSGRMGETQYF.

This clonotype occurred many times. The chain links TRBV27 to TRBJ1-6, with TRBD1 identical over 8 bases. Germline V CDR1 and CDR2: MNHEY, SMNVEV (reference sequence). This CDR3 is built from 14 residues. V dropped 5 bases and J dropped 7; count of bases not matched to a gene: 4. The CDR3: CASSSRTGNSPLHF. In DNA, the CDR3 is TGTGCCAGCAGTAGCCGGACAGGGAATTCACCCCTCCACTTT.

This clonotype has at least ten counts. The CDR3 sequence: CASGPPGTAYGYTF. The CDR3 DNA reads as TGTGCCAGCGGTCCCCCCGGGACAGCTTATGGCTACACCTTC. The chain recombines TRBV28 with TRBJ1-2; 7 bases align to TRBD1. The ends lost 8 bases at V and 5 bases at J; junction bases unmatched: 11. Germline V gene sequence: CDR1 MDHEN, CDR2 SYDVKM. This CDR3 is built from 14 residues.

This clonotype was picked up a small number of times. The V gene is TRBV11-3, the J gene TRBJ2-2; tentatively, D is TRBD1 (6 bases). This CDR3 has 14 residues. The ends were cut back, 4 bases at V and 5 bases at J, with 11 bases in the middle. Germline V gene lookup returns CDR1 SGHNT and CDR2 YENEEA. CDR3 sequence reads: CASSSQGRTGELFF. The CDR3 DNA sequence: TGTGCCAGCAGCTCGCAGGGGCGTACCGGGGAGCTGTTTTTT. The full variable domain, with the rest looked up from reference TRBV11-3 and TRBJ2-2, is EAGVVQSPRYKIIEKKQPVAFWCNPISGHNTLYWYLQNLGQGPELLIRYENEEAVDDSQLPKDRFSAERLKGVDSTLKIQPAELGDSAVYLCASSSQGRTGELFFGEGSRLTVL.

This clonotype showed up many times. J is TRBJ2-4 and V is TRBV20-1, with D tentatively TRBD2 (5 bases). Between the trimmed V and J ends, which lost 4 bases and 8 bases, there was a span of 18 bases. This CDR3 region has 14 residues. Germline CDR1 is DFQATT and CDR2 is SNEGSKA (reference sequence). CDR3: CSATADSPGDIQYF. The CDR3 coding sequence is TGCAGTGCTACGGCCGACTCCCCCGGGGACATTCAGTACTTC.

Many counts were recorded for this clonotype. This chain connects TRBV5-6 to TRBJ2-7; TRBD2 matches 8 bases. J gave up 3 bases and V 4 bases, and 3 bases lay outside the gene matches. The CDR3 has 13 amino acids. CDR1 SGHDT and CDR2 YYEEEE come from the germline V gene. This chain's CDR3 is CASSHGRGYEQYF. DNA of the CDR3: TGTGCCAGCAGCCACGGGAGGGGCTACGAGCAGTACTTC.

The chain recombines TRBV15 with TRBJ1-2, with no clear D. CDR3 length equals 13 residues. The germline gives CDR1 LNHNV, CDR2 YYDKDF (reference sequence). The ends were cut back, 1 base at V and 2 bases at J, with 5 bases in the middle. The CDR3 DNA sequence: TGTGCCACCAGCAGAGCCGGAAACTATGGCTACACCTTC. This codes for CATSRAGNYGYTF.

This clonotype was counted at least ten times. The rearrangement links TRBV2 to TRBJ2-1, with D possibly TRBD2 on 5 matching bases. Trimming took 5 bases from V and 6 from J, leaving 20 bases between them. Germline-derived CDR1 and CDR2 are SNHLY and FYNNEI. The CDR3 runs 16 residues. As DNA, the CDR3 is TGTGCCAGCAGTTCAGAAGTGTCGCGGGTCGCCAATGAGCAGTTCTTC. It translates to CASSSEVSRVANEQFF. The full variable domain, its missing parts supplied by reference TRBV2 and TRBJ2-1, is EPEVTQTPSHQVTQMGQEVILRCVPISNHLYFYWYRQILGQKVEFLVSFYNNEISEKSEIFDDQFSVERPDGSNFTLKIRSTKLEDSAMYFCASSSEVSRVANEQFFGPGTRLTVL.

This clonotype was seen many times. This sequence joins TRBV10-3 and TRBJ2-1, with a tentative D call TRBD1 (5 bases). Per the germline V gene, CDR1 is ENHRY and CDR2 is SYGVKD. The CDR3 is 12 residues long. V was trimmed by 6 bases and J by 6 bases, leaving 9 bases between them. The CDR3 is CAISQTANEQFF. The CDR3 coding sequence is TGTGCCATCAGCCAGACAGCCAATGAGCAGTTCTTC.

This clonotype was seen only a few times. CDR3 protein: CASSELPPGGAKNIQYF. The CDR3 DNA is TGTGCCAGCAGTGAACTTCCCCCCGGCGGGGCCAAAAACATTCAGTACTTC. The chain joins TRBV6-1 to TRBJ2-4, with D possibly being TRBD2 (5 bases). The CDR3 has 17 amino acids. Germline V gene sequence: CDR1 MNHNS, CDR2 SASEGT. The V end was cut by 2 bases, the J end by 1 base, with 15 bases between.

This clonotype was counted at least ten times. The genes are TRBV19 and TRBJ1-1, with unresolved D. The ends were cut back, 3 bases at V and 4 bases at J, with 15 bases in the middle. This CDR3 is built from 15 residues. Germline CDR1 and CDR2: LNHDA and SQIVND (reference sequence). CDR3 in amino acids: CASSIGSGEFTEAFF. The CDR3 DNA is TGTGCCAGTAGTATCGGATCGGGAGAGTTCACTGAAGCTTTCTTT.

This clonotype was counted ten times or more. The V call is TRBV5-1, the J call TRBJ2-3; D is unclear. V dropped 0 bases and J dropped 1 base, with 9 bases sitting between them. Germline CDR1 SGHRS, CDR2 YFSETQ. The CDR3 is made up of 15 amino acids. As DNA, the CDR3 is TGCGCCAGCAGCTTGGCCCCCGGAGGCACAGATACGCAGTATTTT. Translating it yields CASSLAPGGTDTQYF.

This clonotype was observed at least ten times. The rearrangement uses TRBV7-8 and TRBJ2-3; 8 bases are a match to TRBD2. CDR3 length equals 16 residues. The trim removed 2 bases at V and 4 bases at J, leaving 8 bases unmatched. CDR1 SGHVS and CDR2 FQNEAQ come from the germline V gene. The CDR3, as DNA: TGTGCCAGCAGCTTAATCGGGGGGGCCTCAGCAGATACGCAGTATTTT. As protein: CASSLIGGASADTQYF.

The chain has TRBV5-5 and TRBJ2-7, with TRBD1 as a possible D gene (5 bases). CDR3 size: 14 residues. V lost 0 bases and J lost 5, with 12 bases in between. Germline loops: CDR1 SGHKS, CDR2 YYEKEE (reference sequence). The CDR3 nucleotides are TGTGCCAGCAGCTTGGTAGGCAGGGCCCACGAGCAGTACTTC. Amino acids: CASSLVGRAHEQYF.

This clonotype was observed many times. The V call is TRBV6-5, the J call TRBJ2-5; D not resolved. With 0 bases removed from V and 6 bases from J, the gap between germline ends came to 5 bases. Germline lookup yields CDR1 MNHEY and CDR2 SVGAGI. The CDR3 is 12 residues long. The CDR3 DNA sequence: TGTGCCAGCAGTTACTCGACCAAGACCCAGTACTTC. As protein: CASSYSTKTQYF.

This clonotype was counted many times. The chain recombines TRBV11-2 with TRBJ2-5; 7 bases are a match to TRBD2. Germline-derived CDR1 and CDR2 are SGHAT and FQNNGV. The V and J ends lost 4 bases and 1 base, in that order; junction bases with no gene match: 3. The CDR3 loop spans 14 amino acids. CDR3 loop: CASSWGLPQETQYF. The CDR3 bases are TGTGCCAGCAGCTGGGGACTACCCCAAGAGACCCAGTACTTC. Full variable domain (remainder filled in from reference TRBV11-2 and TRBJ2-5): EAGVAQSPRYKIIEKRQSVAFWCNPISGHATLYWYQQILGQGPKLLIQFQNNGVVDDSQLPKDRFSAERLKGVDSTLKIQPAKLEDSAVYLCASSWGLPQETQYFGPGTRLLVL.

As concerns this clonotype: Its ends do not fully match the called genes, so a read error is possible. The chain uses TRBV7-7 and TRBJ2-5; 8 bases fit TRBD2. The CDR3 is 15 amino acids. Germline CDR1 reads SSHAT; CDR2 reads FNYEAQ (reference sequence). CDR3 sequence reads: CASSLSGGWQETQYF. CDR3 nucleotides: TGTGCTAGCAGCTTAAGCGGGGGATGGCAAGAGACCCAGTACTTC.

This chain connects TRBV10-3 to TRBJ1-5; TRBD1 matches 7 bases. The ends lost 0 bases at V and 1 base at J; junction bases unmatched: 9. Germline values: CDR1 ENHRY, CDR2 SYGVKD. CDR3 size: 18 residues. The CDR3 DNA sequence: TGTGCCATCAGTGAGTCCCTGACAGGGCGAGCGAGCAATCAGCCCCAGCATTTT. The encoded protein is CAISESLTGRASNQPQHF.

In this sample, this clonotype turned up many times. The chain carries TRBV5-6 and TRBJ2-7, with D possibly TRBD1 on 6 matching bases. The V gene lost 3 bases and the J gene lost 3 bases, with 13 bases spanning the gap. The CDR3 contains 14 residues. Germline values: CDR1 SGHDT, CDR2 YYEEEE. Written as DNA, the CDR3 is TGTGCCAGCAGCTCAGAACAGGGCCACTACGAGCAGTACTTC. Amino acids: CASSSEQGHYEQYF.

This clonotype was detected many times. The CDR3 sequence is CASSERTSNQPQHF. CDR3 coding DNA: TGTGCCAGCAGTGAACGGACGAGCAATCAGCCCCAGCATTTT. This chain joins TRBV2 and TRBJ1-5; D uncertain. Germline V gene lookup returns CDR1 SNHLY and CDR2 FYNNEI. CDR3 length equals 14 residues. V was shortened by 2 bases and J by 1 base, with 6 bases between the two germline ends.